The 6 T cell receptor beta chains below all came from one sample that was sequenced in a study of cytomegalovirus exposure and HLA in healthy donors. PCR primers comprised 60 Vbeta and 13 Jbeta primers. TCRdb's copy holds only in-frame clones and misses some; the assay was immunoSEQ multiplex PCR. There are nearly 110,000 clones in the sample; around three quarters occur only once, and roughly 6% lies in the top ten. The sequencing sample was made of PBMCs. These TCRs come from a woman in her fifties or sixties in good health and CMV-seropositive.

The chain has TRBV5-4 and TRBJ1-1; 9 bases map to TRBD1. CDR3 length equals 15 residues. Trimming removed 4 bases from V and 6 bases from J; junction bases left unmatched: 10. Germline V gene lookup returns CDR1 SGHNT and CDR2 YYREEE (reference sequence). CDR3 in amino acids: CASSLRDRVGSEAFF. The CDR3 region has the DNA TGTGCCAGCAGCCTTAGGGACAGGGTAGGTTCTGAAGCTTTCTTT.

V is TRBV28 and J is TRBJ2-7; D possibly corresponds to TRBD1 (5 bases). The CDR3 consists of 13 residues. Deletions cut 7 bases from V and 2 bases from J, with 12 bases between. Germline V gene data show CDR1 as MDHEN and CDR2 as SYDVKM. CDR3 sequence (DNA): TGTGCCAGCACAACCCGGACAACCTACGAGCAGTACTTC. This sequence encodes CASTTRTTYEQYF. Looking up the rest from reference TRBV28 and TRBJ2-7 gives the full variable domain: DVKVTQSSRYLVKRTGEKVFLECVQDMDHENMFWYRQDPGLGLRLIYFSYDVKMKEKGDIPEGYSVSREKKERFSLILESASTNQTSMYLCASTTRTTYEQYFGPGTRLTVT.

V is TRBV5-1 and J is TRBJ2-1, with 8 bases that match TRBD2. V trimming: 4 bases; J trimming: 0 bases; junction bases outside the gene matches: 9. This CDR3 contains 17 residues. Germline V gives CDR1 SGHRS, CDR2 YFSETQ. DNA for the CDR3: TGCGCCAGCAGCGGCCCGATCGGGACTAGCTCCTACAATGAGCAGTTCTTC. Translation gives CASSGPIGTSSYNEQFF.

The chain employs TRBV10-3 and TRBJ2-5; TRBD2 agrees at 12 bases. V lost 4 bases, J lost 2 bases, and 2 bases stayed unmatched. Germline CDR1 ENHRY, CDR2 SYGVKD. This CDR3 spans 15 amino acids. CDR3 residues: CAISVTSGGQETQYF. For the CDR3, the DNA is TGTGCCATCAGTGTGACTAGCGGGGGACAAGAGACCCAGTACTTC.

This clone was observed a handful of times. The J gene is TRBJ2-7, the V gene TRBV2; TRBD1 matches at 11 bases. The CDR3 has 15 amino acids. J gave up 3 bases and V 1 base, and 2 bases lay outside the gene matches. Germline V gene sequence: CDR1 SNHLY, CDR2 FYNNEI. The CDR3 spells CASSEGGTGGYEQYF. The CDR3 DNA reads TGTGCCAGCAGTGAAGGGGGGACAGGGGGCTACGAGCAGTACTTC.

V gene TRBV30 combines with J gene TRBJ1-1; TRBD1 is a possible D gene (6 bases). The CDR3 runs to 13 residues. Trimming removed 2 bases at V and 2 bases at J, with 9 bases between. Germline V CDR1 and CDR2: GTSNPN, SVGIG (reference sequence). The CDR3 bases are TGTGCCTGGAGTCGACAGGACAACACTGAAGCTTTCTTT. Amino acid sequence: CAWSRQDNTEAFF.